Reported below is one TCR beta chain. As yet, its antigen is unknown. The sample comes from a study of OX40 agonist ivuxolimab in advanced cancers. For the study at large: Ivuxolimab, which patients received intravenously every 2 weeks, was dosed at 0.01 to 10 mg/kg. Study conclusions and caveats: Nonresponders included some who also had low normalized T-cell clonal expansion.

Libraries were prepared by immunoSEQ multiplex PCR; TCRdb keeps only in-frame clonotypes and omits some of them. Seen here are some 20,000 clones, around 78% observed once, and the top ten hold roughly half. CDR1 and CDR2 (germline): LNHDA, SQIVND (reference sequence). CDR3 length equals 13 residues. The V gene lost 4 bases and the J gene lost 3 bases, with 9 bases spanning the gap. Anyone with autoimmune disease history or systemic immunosuppression was excluded. Baseline, cycle 4 day 1, and cycle 7 day 1 were the blood sampling points. The sequenced sample was CD4+ or CD8+ T cells sorted from blood, obtained in a trial of the OX40 agonist ivuxolimab. This receptor was taken from an adult with an advanced solid tumor such as melanoma, head and neck, liver or kidney cancer. This chain connects TRBV19 to TRBJ2-5, with D possibly TRBD2 on 5 matching bases. The DNA for the CDR3 is TGTGCCAGTAGTACCGAGGGAGAAGAGACCCAGTACTTC. Its protein product is CASSTEGEETQYF. Combining the CDR3 with reference TRBV19 and TRBJ2-5 gives the whole variable domain DGGITQSPKYLFRKEGQNVTLSCEQNLNHDAMYWYRQDPGQGLRLIYYSQIVNDFQKGDIAEGYSVSREKKESFPLTVTSAQKNPTAFYLCASSTEGEETQYFGPGTRLLVL.